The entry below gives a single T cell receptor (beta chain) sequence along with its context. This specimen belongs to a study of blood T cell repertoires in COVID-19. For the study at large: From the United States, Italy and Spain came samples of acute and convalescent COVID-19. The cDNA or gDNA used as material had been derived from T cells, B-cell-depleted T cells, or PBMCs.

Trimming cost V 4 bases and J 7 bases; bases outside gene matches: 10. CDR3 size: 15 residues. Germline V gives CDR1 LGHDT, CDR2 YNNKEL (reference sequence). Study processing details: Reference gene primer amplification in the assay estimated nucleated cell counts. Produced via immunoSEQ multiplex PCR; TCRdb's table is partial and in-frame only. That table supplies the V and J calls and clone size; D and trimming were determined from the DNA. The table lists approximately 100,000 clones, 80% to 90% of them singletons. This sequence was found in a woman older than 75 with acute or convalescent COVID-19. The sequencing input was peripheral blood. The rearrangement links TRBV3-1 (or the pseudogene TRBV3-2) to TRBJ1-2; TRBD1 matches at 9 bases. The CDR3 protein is CASSRSGTGSFGYTF. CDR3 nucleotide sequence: TGTGCCAGCAGCCGGTCCGGGACAGGGAGTTTTGGCTACACCTTC.